The 19 T cell receptor beta chains listed next were all sequenced from one sample in a study of CD8+ T cells in alopecia areata. The authors extracted RNA and reverse transcribed it into cDNA as the sequencing template. Data came from immunoSEQ multiplex PCR; TCRdb stores just in-frame clones and leaves some out. Of over 100,000 clones listed, around 49% are singletons. The specimen was CD8+ T cells sorted from blood, collected at week 0. These receptors all stem from a human donor with alopecia areata.

This chain joins TRBV13 and TRBJ1-2; D ambiguous. Germline CDR1 is PRHDT and CDR2 is FYEKMQ (reference sequence). The length of the CDR3 is 14 residues. Deletions cut 1 base from V and 2 bases from J, with 8 bases between. The CDR3 nucleotides read TGTGCCAGCAGCTTAGCAGATACGAACTATGGCTACACCTTC. Protein: CASSLADTNYGYTF.

The chain links TRBV29-1 to TRBJ1-2; D call uncertain. Trimming stripped 4 bases from V and 1 base from J, with 16 bases between. The germline V gene has CDR1 SQVTM and CDR2 ANQGSEA. CDR3 size: 15 residues. The CDR3 nucleotides are TGCAGCGTTGTGGGTTTCTGGAGCAATAACTATGGCTACACCTTC. Residues: CSVVGFWSNNYGYTF. The full variable domain, its missing parts supplied by reference TRBV29-1 and TRBJ1-2, is SAVISQKPSRDICQRGTSLTIQCQVDSQVTMMFWYRQQPGQSLTLIATANQGSEATYESGFVIDKFPISRPNLTFSTLTVSNMSPEDSSIYLCSVVGFWSNNYGYTFGSGTRLTVV.

The V call is TRBV29-1, the J call TRBJ1-2; 7 bases map to TRBD1. CDR1 and CDR2 (germline): SQVTM, ANQGSEA. This CDR3 spans 15 amino acids. V dropped 0 bases and J dropped 3; count of bases not matched to a gene: 7. The CDR3 bases are TGCAGCGTTGAAGATACAGACAGGGTAGACTATGGCTACACCTTC. This gives the protein CSVEDTDRVDYGYTF.

This clone is a singleton in its sample. The rearrangement links TRBV15 to TRBJ2-7; D perhaps matches TRBD2 (6 bases). The V gene lost 6 bases and the J gene lost 5 bases, with 20 bases spanning the gap. CDR1 is LNHNV, CDR2 YYDKDF, per germline (reference sequence). This CDR3 has 15 amino acids. The chain's CDR3 is CATSGPRGEAHEQYF. The CDR3 bases are TGTGCCACCAGTGGACCACGAGGGGAGGCCCACGAGCAGTACTTC.

The chain recombines TRBV5-4 with TRBJ2-3; D ambiguous. Germline CDR1 SGHNT, CDR2 YYREEE (reference sequence). The CDR3 is 16 residues long. Trimming pared 4 bases from V and 6 bases from J, leaving 21 bases between. As DNA, the CDR3 is TGTGCCAGCAGCCAATTCGACTGGAAACTCACCGATACGCAGTATTTT. Translation: CASSQFDWKLTDTQYF. Full variable domain (outside the CDR3, taken from reference TRBV5-4 and TRBJ2-3): ETGVTQSPTHLIKTRGQQVTLRCSSQSGHNTVSWYQQALGQGPQFIFQYYREEENGRGNFPPRFSGLQFPNYSSELNVNALELDDSALYLCASSQFDWKLTDTQYFGPGTRLTVL.

This sequence joins TRBV6-5 and TRBJ1-1; 7 bases fit TRBD1. The junction had 4 bases not matched to a gene; V was cut back by 8 bases and J by 7 bases. Germline-derived CDR1 and CDR2 are MNHEY and SVGAGI. CDR3 size: 11 residues. DNA for the CDR3: TGTGCCAGCGAGACAGGGCGTGAAGCTTTCTTT. This translates into CASETGREAFF.

The chain employs TRBV29-1 and TRBJ2-2; D tentatively reads TRBD1 or TRBD2 (5 bases each). Trimming left V 0 bases short and J 0 bases short, with 17 bases between. CDR3 length equals 18 residues. Germline assignment: CDR1 SQVTM and CDR2 ANQGSEA. The CDR3 loop is CSVEDGGKTSTNTGELFF. CDR3 DNA sequence: TGCAGCGTTGAAGATGGGGGTAAGACCTCGACGAACACCGGGGAGCTGTTTTTT.

This clone was counted only a few times. This rearrangement joins TRBV6-4 to TRBJ1-2, with D possibly being TRBD1 (5 bases). CDR1 is MRHNA and CDR2 is SNTAGT in the germline V gene. The V and J ends lost 7 bases and 6 bases respectively, with 15 bases between them. This CDR3 is built from 13 residues. In DNA, the CDR3 is TGTGCCAGCACCCAAACGGGGGTTGATGGCTACACCTTC. This codes for CASTQTGVDGYTF.

The CDR3 spells CASSESAGEAYEQYF. Written as DNA, the CDR3 is TGTGCCAGCAGTGAATCGGCAGGGGAGGCCTACGAGCAGTACTTC. J is TRBJ2-7 and V is TRBV6-1, with D possibly being TRBD1 or TRBD2 (6 bases each). Germline CDR1 reads MNHNS; CDR2 reads SASEGT. The CDR3 has 15 residues. The V gene lost 2 bases and the J gene lost 2 bases, with 13 bases spanning the gap.

With regard to this clone: Other DNA variants within this sample encode the same CDR3. V gene TRBV13 combines with J gene TRBJ1-5; D remains unclear. CDR1 and CDR2 (germline): PRHDT, FYEKMQ (reference sequence). With 0 bases removed from V and 4 bases from J, the gap between germline ends came to 7 bases. CDR3 length: 14 amino acids. The CDR3 bases are TGTGCCAGCAGCTTAGGGGGCAGTAATCAGCCCCAGCATTTT. As protein: CASSLGGSNQPQHF.

This chain uses TRBV7-9 with TRBJ2-2; the D gene could be TRBD1 or TRBD2 (5 bases each). The germline V and J ends were trimmed by 0 bases and 5 bases, with 16 bases remaining between them. The V gene's germline CDR1 is SEHNR and CDR2 FQNEAQ (reference sequence). CDR3 length equals 17 residues. The chain's CDR3 is CASSLALSGSRTGELFF. DNA for the CDR3: TGTGCCAGCAGCTTAGCGCTTTCAGGGAGTCGAACCGGGGAGCTGTTTTTT.

The chain recombines TRBV30 with TRBJ2-2; 9 bases match TRBD1. The CDR3 length is 15 residues. The V gene's germline CDR1 is GTSNPN and CDR2 SVGIG (reference sequence). V trimming: 2 bases; J trimming: 3 bases; junction bases outside the gene matches: 4. This CDR3 is CAWSIGTGYTGELFF. CDR3 nucleotides: TGTGCCTGGAGTATTGGGACAGGGTACACCGGGGAGCTGTTTTTT.

This clone appeared a few times. The J gene is TRBJ2-1, the V gene TRBV30; D is uncertain. This CDR3 contains 12 residues. The germline V gene has CDR1 GTSNPN and CDR2 SVGIG (reference sequence). V lost 0 bases to trimming and J lost 7 bases, with 7 bases between them. This CDR3 is CAWSVVDNEQFF. For the CDR3, the DNA is TGTGCCTGGAGTGTAGTTGATAATGAGCAGTTCTTC.

J is TRBJ2-1 and V is TRBV6-6; D unclear. Germline V gene data show CDR1 as MNHNY and CDR2 as SVGAGI (reference sequence). The CDR3 contains 11 residues. Trimming removed 0 bases at V and 6 bases at J, with 0 bases between. Here the CDR3 DNA reads TGTGCCAGCAGTTACTCCAATGAGCAGTTCTTC. The encoded protein is CASSYSNEQFF.

The CDR3 nucleotides read TGTGCCTGTTCGGGACAGTGGCAAGAGACCCAGTACTTC. Translated: CACSGQWQETQYF. The chain links TRBV30 to TRBJ2-5, with 7 bases aligning to TRBD1. Germline V gives CDR1 GTSNPN, CDR2 SVGIG (reference sequence). The J segment lost 2 bases and the V segment lost 6 bases, leaving 6 bases of the junction unmatched. The CDR3 contains 13 residues.

This clone was picked up a small number of times. The V call is TRBV6-1, the J call TRBJ2-2, with D perhaps TRBD1 (5 bases). The CDR3 length is 14 residues. The germline V and J ends were trimmed by 5 bases and 5 bases, with 12 bases remaining between them. Germline V gene lookup returns CDR1 MNHNS and CDR2 SASEGT. CDR3 in amino acids: CASSPPRETGELFF. For the CDR3, the DNA is TGTGCCAGCAGTCCCCCCAGGGAAACCGGGGAGCTGTTTTTT.

The gene calls are TRBV5-4 and TRBJ1-1, with a weak D call TRBD1 (5 bases). V gave up 0 bases and J gave up 5 bases, with 11 bases separating them. Germline assignment: CDR1 SGHNT and CDR2 YYREEE (reference sequence). The CDR3 spans 14 residues. CDR3 nucleotides: TGTGCCAGCAGCTTGGATGGGGCGTGGACTGAAGCTTTCTTT. Residues: CASSLDGAWTEAFF.

The rearrangement uses TRBV6-1 and TRBJ2-7, with D unresolved. Germline V CDR1 and CDR2: MNHNS, SASEGT. The CDR3 contains 11 residues. V lost 3 bases and J lost 3, with 3 bases in between. The DNA of the CDR3 is TGTGCCAGCAGTGATTACTACGAGCAGTACTTC. Amino acids: CASSDYYEQYF.

The chain couples TRBV6-5 to TRBJ2-7; D may be TRBD2 (5 bases). The germline gives CDR1 MNHEY, CDR2 SVGAGI. V lost 2 bases and J lost 3, with 11 bases in between. CDR3 length equals 14 residues. As DNA, the CDR3 is TGTGCCAGCAGTTACGGGGTCGGGGTCTACGAGCAGTACTTC. Protein: CASSYGVGVYEQYF.